The 25 T cell receptor beta chains presented below share a single source sample, sequenced in a study of chemoradiotherapy in HPV16-positive cancers. Repertoires were generated with immunoSEQ multiplex PCR, while TCRdb's copy carries only in-frame clones and drops some. The sample shows some 32,000 clones, approximately 90% of them seen only once. This material consisted of blood, taken from a patient who underwent chemoradiotherapy. These receptors were collected from a human donor with HPV-associated anogenital cancer.

J is TRBJ1-4 and V is TRBV5-6; 11 bases map to TRBD1. The CDR3 contains 15 residues. Germline CDR1 SGHDT, CDR2 YYEEEE. Trimming at V came to 4 bases and at J to 7 bases, leaving 6 bases not matched to a gene. The chain's CDR3 is CASSKGTGGGEKLFF. The CDR3 DNA follows: TGTGCCAGCAGCAAGGGGACAGGGGGTGGTGAAAAACTGTTTTTT.

The J gene is TRBJ1-2, the V gene TRBV2; no definite D call. V lost 8 bases and J lost 0, with 10 bases in between. Germline V gene lookup returns CDR1 SNHLY and CDR2 FYNNEI. This CDR3 spans 13 amino acids. The CDR3 sequence: CASYRNPNYGYTF. The CDR3 nucleotides are TGTGCCAGCTACAGAAACCCTAACTATGGCTACACCTTC.

The rearrangement uses TRBV28 and TRBJ1-1; TRBD1 matches 8 bases. V gave up 4 bases and J gave up 4 bases; unmatched junction bases: 8. The CDR3 totals 15 residues. Germline values: CDR1 MDHEN, CDR2 SYDVKM. CDR3 bases: TGTGCCAGCAGTTCGACAGGGGATTGGAGCACTGAAGCTTTCTTT. Protein product: CASSSTGDWSTEAFF.

The chain couples TRBV7-2 to TRBJ1-6; no reliable D call. This CDR3 is built from 14 residues. Trimming stripped 2 bases from V and 5 bases from J, with 7 bases between. The germline CDR1 and CDR2 sequences are SGHTA and FQGNSA. The CDR3 loop reads CASSLWTDNSPLHF. The CDR3 bases are TGTGCCAGCAGCTTATGGACGGATAATTCACCCCTCCACTTT.

J is TRBJ2-1 and V is TRBV15, with 7 bases lining up with TRBD2. The germline V gene encodes CDR1 LNHNV and CDR2 YYDKDF (reference sequence). This CDR3 has 15 amino acids. V shed 1 base, J shed 2 bases, and the junction held 2 bases outside the gene matches. The CDR3 sequence: CATSRGDYTYNEQFF. Here the CDR3 DNA reads TGTGCCACCAGCAGAGGGGACTACACCTACAATGAGCAGTTCTTC.

This clone was seen more than once but under ten times. This chain connects TRBV7-3 to TRBJ1-6; the D is unclear. The germline CDR1 and CDR2 sequences are SGHTA and FQGTGA. With 2 bases removed from V and 4 bases from J, the gap between germline ends came to 6 bases. The CDR3 is 14 amino acids. The CDR3 sequence is CASSLDGYNSPLHF. In DNA form, the CDR3 reads TGTGCCAGCAGCTTAGACGGTTATAATTCACCCCTCCACTTT.

This chain uses TRBV6-5 with TRBJ2-1; TRBD1 matches 11 bases. CDR3 length: 15 amino acids. J gave up 8 bases and V 1 base, and 4 bases lay outside the gene matches. Germline V gene lookup returns CDR1 MNHEY and CDR2 SVGAGI. This CDR3 is CASSYYGTGGHEQFF. In DNA form, the CDR3 reads TGTGCCAGCAGTTACTACGGGACAGGGGGGCATGAGCAGTTCTTC.

The V and J genes are TRBV2 and TRBJ1-5; D remains unclear. The CDR3 covers 15 residues. Trimming took 1 base from V and 2 from J, leaving 9 bases between them. Per the germline V gene, CDR1 is SNHLY and CDR2 is FYNNEI. The chain's CDR3 is CASSEGLAGNQPQHF. The CDR3 DNA sequence: TGTGCCAGCAGTGAAGGGCTGGCTGGCAATCAGCCCCAGCATTTT.

The chain carries TRBV9 and TRBJ2-3, with D perhaps given as TRBD1 or TRBD2 (5 bases each). The CDR3 has 16 residues. The germline gives CDR1 SGDLS, CDR2 YYNGEE. V lost 0 bases and J 0 bases, leaving 11 bases between the germline ends. The chain's CDR3 is CASSVAGPASTDTQYF. In DNA form, the CDR3 reads TGTGCCAGCAGCGTAGCGGGGCCTGCTAGCACAGATACGCAGTATTTT.

The chain recombines TRBV6-5 with TRBJ1-1; D is unclear. This CDR3 has 11 residues. The V gene's germline CDR1 is MNHEY and CDR2 SVGAGI. The V gene lost 1 base and the J gene lost 8 bases, with 5 bases spanning the gap. The CDR3 region has the DNA TGTGCCAGCAGTTACTTTGGGGAAGCTTTCTTT. As protein: CASSYFGEAFF.

The CDR3 is CASSRVGQGSNEKLFF. DNA of the CDR3: TGCGCCAGCAGCCGGGTGGGACAGGGCTCTAATGAAAAACTGTTTTTT. J is TRBJ1-4 and V is TRBV4-1; 9 nucleotides agree with TRBD1. The ends lost 4 bases at V and 3 bases at J; junction bases unmatched: 6. This CDR3 is 16 amino acids long. Germline loops: CDR1 MGHRA, CDR2 YSYEKL.

This chain's CDR3 is CASSDSGMNTEAFF. The CDR3 DNA follows: TGTGCCAGCAGTGACTCGGGGATGAACACTGAAGCTTTCTTT. This chain joins TRBV6-4 and TRBJ1-1; no reliable D call. CDR3 length: 14 residues. The V end was cut by 0 bases, the J end by 0 bases, with 5 bases between. CDR1 MRHNA and CDR2 SNTAGT come from the germline V gene.

In the case of this clone: At the DNA level, this CDR3 is encoded by other sequences in the same sample as well. V gene TRBV5-1 combines with J gene TRBJ1-1; D call uncertain. The V and J ends lost 5 bases and 8 bases respectively, with 10 bases between them. This CDR3 is built from 11 residues. CDR1 is SGHRS, CDR2 YFSETQ, per germline. CDR3 amino acids: CASSLGPEAFF. Written as DNA, the CDR3 is TGCGCCAGCAGTCTCGGACCCGAAGCTTTCTTT.

This chain links TRBV2 with TRBJ1-2; D is unclear. Trimming removed 5 bases from V and 14 bases from J, with 6 bases in between. This CDR3 comprises 8 residues. Germline loops: CDR1 SNHLY, CDR2 FYNNEI. CDR3 residues: CASSTKTF. CDR3 DNA: TGTGCCAGCAGTACAAAAACCTTC.

The chain couples TRBV28 to TRBJ2-1; either TRBD1 or TRBD2 may supply D (5 bases each). The ends were cut back, 6 bases at V and 9 bases at J, with 9 bases in the middle. The CDR3 runs 11 residues. The germline gives CDR1 MDHEN, CDR2 SYDVKM. The CDR3 DNA reads as TGTGCCAGCAGAGGGGCGGGTGAGCAGTTCTTC. As protein: CASRGAGEQFF.

The V and J genes are TRBV9 and TRBJ2-2, with TRBD2 identical over 11 bases. The CDR3 contains 17 residues. The germline gives CDR1 SGDLS, CDR2 YYNGEE. The J segment lost 5 bases and the V segment lost 3 bases, leaving 9 bases of the junction unmatched. CDR3 in amino acids: CASSADRLAGLTGELFF. The CDR3 region has the DNA TGTGCCAGCAGCGCAGATAGACTAGCGGGATTAACCGGGGAGCTGTTTTTT.

A word on this clone: One junction end does not reproduce the germline sequence, and a read error may be involved. This same CDR3 is encoded by further DNA sequences in the sample. CDR3 bases: TGCGCCAGTAGTATAGTGAGTGGCATGTGGTCGGAGCAGTACTTC. Its protein is CASSIVSGMWSEQYF. J is TRBJ2-7 and V is TRBV19; D gene uncertain. The germline V gene has CDR1 LNHDA and CDR2 SQIVND (reference sequence). This CDR3 contains 15 residues.

This chain links TRBV28 with TRBJ2-1; 7 bases align to TRBD2. The CDR3 spans 13 residues. Germline V gene sequence: CDR1 MDHEN, CDR2 SYDVKM. The ends lost 9 bases at V and 4 bases at J; junction bases unmatched: 6. The CDR3 nucleotides are TGTGCCAGTCAAGCGGGGCCTTACAATGAGCAGTTCTTC. Encoded protein: CASQAGPYNEQFF. Full variable domain (rest looked up from reference TRBV28 and TRBJ2-1): DVKVTQSSRYLVKRTGEKVFLECVQDMDHENMFWYRQDPGLGLRLIYFSYDVKMKEKGDIPEGYSVSREKKERFSLILESASTNQTSMYLCASQAGPYNEQFFGPGTRLTVL.

The chain combines TRBV19 with TRBJ2-3, with 10 bases fitting TRBD2. V was clipped by 2 bases and J by 11 bases; unmatched bases: 7. The CDR3 length is 14 residues. CDR1 and CDR2 from the germline V gene are LNHDA and SQIVND (reference sequence). CDR3 protein: CASSILAGETVQYF. CDR3 coding DNA: TGTGCCAGTAGTATACTAGCGGGAGAAACGGTGCAGTATTTT.

V is TRBV28 and J is TRBJ1-1; TRBD1 aligns across 9 bases. CDR3 size: 14 residues. Germline CDR1 and CDR2: MDHEN and SYDVKM. Losses at the gene ends were 4 bases for V and 2 bases for J; bases not matched to a gene: 2. The CDR3 protein is CASSWDRVNTEAFF. In nucleotides, the CDR3 is TGTGCCAGCAGTTGGGACAGGGTTAACACTGAAGCTTTCTTT.

The V and J genes are TRBV28 and TRBJ1-2, with D possibly TRBD1 on 5 matching bases. Trimming took 4 bases from V and 3 from J, leaving 9 bases between them. Germline V gene lookup returns CDR1 MDHEN and CDR2 SYDVKM. There are 13 residues in the CDR3. DNA for the CDR3: TGTGCCAGCAGTTCACAGGTAGACTATGGCTACACCTTC. It is translated as CASSSQVDYGYTF.

The chain uses TRBV5-4 and TRBJ2-7; 9 positions agree with TRBD2. Per the germline V gene, CDR1 is SGHNT and CDR2 is YYREEE (reference sequence). This CDR3 comprises 14 residues. The V and J ends lost 2 bases and 7 bases, in that order; junction bases with no gene match: 7. The DNA for the CDR3 is TGTGCCAGCAGCTTAGCGGGGGGATTACGGGAGCAGTACTTC. Its protein product is CASSLAGGLREQYF.

This clone was counted between two and nine times. This CDR3 reads CASSIGLDQPQHF. Here the CDR3 DNA reads TGCGCCAGCAGCATCGGACTGGATCAGCCCCAGCATTTT. This chain uses TRBV5-1 with TRBJ1-5; D is unclear. CDR3 size: 13 residues. Germline loops: CDR1 SGHRS, CDR2 YFSETQ. V lost 4 bases and J lost 5, with 10 bases in between.

This clone has a handful of counts. The chain recombines TRBV7-9 with TRBJ1-6, with no clear D. Germline lookup yields CDR1 SEHNR and CDR2 FQNEAQ (reference sequence). The CDR3 spans 13 residues. V was trimmed by 6 bases and J by 7 bases, leaving 10 bases between them. The CDR3 DNA sequence: TGTGCCAGCAGTTATAAACAGAATTCACCCCTCCACTTT. This codes for CASSYKQNSPLHF.

J is TRBJ1-1 and V is TRBV7-8; D uncertain. Germline V gene sequence: CDR1 SGHVS, CDR2 FQNEAQ. Deletions cut 5 bases from V and 3 bases from J, with 13 bases between. The CDR3 is 14 residues long. CDR3 in amino acids: CASSHRARDTEAFF. The CDR3 DNA is TGTGCCAGCAGCCACCGGGCCCGGGACACTGAAGCTTTCTTT.